A single sample is the source of the 27 T cell receptor beta chains below, sequenced in a study of blood T cell repertoires in COVID-19. Assay used: immunoSEQ multiplex PCR; TCRdb lists only in-frame clones, some missing. Found here are fewer than 200,000 clones, roughly 80% of them singletons; the top ten hold about 5%. Input material: PBMCs or T cells enriched from blood (not recorded which). These receptors all come from a woman between 40 and 55 years old with acute COVID-19.

The chain links TRBV28 to TRBJ2-5; 7 nucleotides align to TRBD2. V shed 8 bases and J 7 bases; nucleotides not matched to a gene: 19. Germline V CDR1 and CDR2: MDHEN, SYDVKM. This CDR3 has 16 residues. CDR3 sequence: CASGIPSGNQWGTQYF. CDR3 DNA sequence: TGTGCCAGCGGGATTCCTAGCGGAAACCAATGGGGGACCCAGTACTTC.

This chain joins TRBV19 and TRBJ1-1; perhaps TRBD1 as D (6 bases). V was cut by 4 bases and J by 9 bases, with 12 bases left in between. The length of the CDR3 is 12 residues. CDR1 is LNHDA, CDR2 SQIVND, per germline (reference sequence). CDR3 amino acids: CASSRTGYKAFF. As DNA, the CDR3 is TGTGCCAGTAGTAGAACAGGGTACAAAGCTTTCTTT.

This rearrangement joins TRBV3-1 (or the pseudogene TRBV3-2) to TRBJ1-1, with 8 bases that match TRBD1. V shed 0 bases, J shed 14 bases, and the junction held 14 bases outside the gene matches. The CDR3 covers 15 residues. Germline V CDR1 and CDR2: LGHDT, YNNKEL (reference sequence). The CDR3 nucleotides are TGTGCCAGCAGCCAAGATCCAGGGGGCTTTTTATCGAGGTTCTTT. Protein: CASSQDPGGFLSRFF.

CDR3 loop: CASSFGQTSYEQYV. CDR3 nucleotide sequence: TGTGCCAGCAGTTTTGGACAGACCTCCTACGAGCAGTACGTC. V gene TRBV6-5 combines with J gene TRBJ2-7, with a weak D call TRBD1 (6 bases). Germline CDR1 MNHEY, CDR2 SVGAGI. V dropped 4 bases and J dropped 0 bases, with 10 bases sitting between them. The CDR3 consists of 14 residues.

The chain has TRBV7-2 and TRBJ2-7; the match to TRBD2 covers 10 bases. Looked up from germline, CDR1 is SGHTA and CDR2 is FQGNSA. This CDR3 has 15 residues. V lost 5 bases to trimming and J lost 4 bases; unmatched junction nucleotides: 8. The CDR3 reads CASSLGLAASYEQYF. CDR3 in DNA: TGTGCCAGCAGCCTTGGACTAGCGGCTTCGTACGAGCAGTACTTC.

CDR3 DNA sequence: TGTGCCAGCTCACCACAGGGGAATGGTTCACCCCTCCACTTT. Protein sequence: CASSPQGNGSPLHF. The J gene is TRBJ1-6, the V gene TRBV18; tentatively, D is TRBD1 (5 bases). The CDR3 runs to 14 residues. The V end was cut by 1 base, the J end by 9 bases, with 10 bases between. The germline gives CDR1 KGHSH, CDR2 LQKENI.

The chain links TRBV18 to TRBJ1-2, with a possible D match to TRBD1 (6 bases). The germline gives CDR1 KGHSH, CDR2 LQKENI. V lost 5 bases and J lost 3, with 7 bases in between. This CDR3 has 12 amino acids. The CDR3 DNA reads as TGTGCCAGCTCAGAGGGGGACTATGGCTACACCTTC. The encoded protein is CASSEGDYGYTF.

The rearrangement joins TRBV11-1 to TRBJ2-3; 7 bases fit TRBD2. Germline V lookup: CDR1 SGHAT, CDR2 FQDESV (reference sequence). The CDR3 extends over 15 amino acids. The V segment lost 0 bases and the J segment 1 base; nucleotides outside the gene matches: 1. CDR3 protein: CASSLAGGGTDTQYF. DNA for the CDR3: TGTGCCAGCAGCTTAGCGGGAGGGGGCACAGATACGCAGTATTTT.

In this sample, this clone turned up once. This rearrangement joins TRBV7-2 to TRBJ1-1; 7 nucleotides match TRBD1. The junction had 8 bases not matched to a gene; V was cut back by 1 base and J by 6 bases. In germline, CDR1 is SGHTA, CDR2 FQGNSA. The CDR3 length is 15 residues. CDR3 protein: CASSLGWGTVAEAFF. CDR3 coding DNA: TGTGCCAGCAGCTTAGGCTGGGGGACAGTTGCTGAAGCTTTCTTT.

This sequence joins TRBV5-5 and TRBJ2-4; 7 bases are a match to TRBD1. After removal of 2 bases from V and 2 bases from J, the junction contained 7 bases not matched to a gene. The germline CDR1 and CDR2 sequences are SGHKS and YYEKEE (reference sequence). CDR3 length: 16 amino acids. The CDR3 DNA sequence: TGTGCCAGCAGCTTAGACAGGGCGAAGTCCAAAAACATTCAGTACTTC. Translating it yields CASSLDRAKSKNIQYF.

V usage is TRBV2 and J usage is TRBJ1-5, with TRBD1 matching over 7 bases. The CDR3 has 16 amino acids. V was pared by 5 bases and J by 1 base, with 8 bases of the junction left unmatched. Germline assignment: CDR1 SNHLY and CDR2 FYNNEI. CDR3 bases: TGTGCCAGCAGTCCCTCCCGGGACAGCAGCAATCAGCCCCAGCATTTT. Its protein is CASSPSRDSSNQPQHF.

The chain employs TRBV6-5 and TRBJ1-4; no clear D. CDR1 is MNHEY and CDR2 is SVGAGI in the germline V gene. There are 14 residues in the CDR3. The V end was cut by 5 bases, the J end by 0 bases, with 7 bases between. The CDR3 bases are TGTGCCAGCAGTCTACAGACAACTAATGAAAAACTGTTTTTT. Its protein is CASSLQTTNEKLFF.

The V gene is TRBV6-4, the J gene TRBJ2-3, with 10 bases aligning to TRBD2. V dropped 0 bases and J dropped 6; count of bases not matched to a gene: 3. CDR1 and CDR2 (germline): MRHNA, SNTAGT. The length of the CDR3 is 15 residues. CDR3 sequence (DNA): TGTGCCAGCAGTGACTCCCCAGCGGGGGGGGATACGCAGTATTTT. Residues: CASSDSPAGGDTQYF.

This chain connects TRBV18 to TRBJ1-4; 7 bases match TRBD1. Germline trimming cut 1 base from V and 3 bases from J; bases unmatched to any gene: 5. Looked up from germline, CDR1 is KGHSH and CDR2 is LQKENI. There are 16 residues in the CDR3. CDR3 sequence: CASSPQGARANEKLFF. The CDR3 DNA follows: TGTGCCAGCTCACCACAGGGGGCACGGGCTAATGAAAAACTGTTTTTT. The whole variable domain, filled in from reference TRBV18 and TRBJ1-4, reads NAGVMQNPRHLVRRRGQEARLRCSPMKGHSHVYWYRQLPEEGLKFMVYLQKENIIDESGMPKERFSAEFPKEGPSILRIQQVVRGDSAAYFCASSPQGARANEKLFFGSGTQLSVL.

The chain recombines TRBV30 with TRBJ2-7; TRBD1 matches 7 bases. CDR3 length: 15 amino acids. Germline CDR1 reads GTSNPN; CDR2 reads SVGIG (reference sequence). V gave up 0 bases and J gave up 2 bases; unmatched junction bases: 7. The CDR3 protein is CAWSVEGQGAYEQYF. The CDR3 DNA is TGTGCCTGGAGTGTTGAGGGCCAGGGGGCCTACGAGCAGTACTTC.

This clone was counted only a few times. The chain couples TRBV6-5 to TRBJ1-1; TRBD1 aligns across 8 bases. The germline V gene has CDR1 MNHEY and CDR2 SVGAGI. CDR3 length: 15 residues. J lost 4 bases, V lost 10 bases, and 14 bases had no gene match. The CDR3 nucleotides read TGTGCCACAAGGACAGGGATCGAGCTAGGCACTGAAGCTTTCTTT. Its translation is CATRTGIELGTEAFF.

This chain links TRBV18 with TRBJ2-7, with a possible D match to TRBD1 (6 bases). This CDR3 spans 13 amino acids. Germline V gene data show CDR1 as KGHSH and CDR2 as LQKENI. V lost 6 bases and J lost 6, with 15 bases in between. CDR3 bases: TGTGCCAGCTCCCCCCCAGGGGCCGGCGAGCAGTACTTC. Protein: CASSPPGAGEQYF.

This clone was observed a single time. V usage is TRBV27 and J usage is TRBJ2-5; 7 bases align to TRBD1. The CDR3 runs 14 residues. Per germline, CDR1 MNHEY and CDR2 SMNVEV (reference sequence). The V gene end was trimmed by 6 bases and the J gene end by 3 bases; junction bases not matched to a gene: 7. Here the CDR3 reads CASSLDRDEETQYF. Written as DNA, the CDR3 is TGTGCCAGCAGCCTCGACAGGGATGAAGAGACCCAGTACTTC.

V gene TRBV6-5 combines with J gene TRBJ2-3; D may be TRBD1 (6 bases). The CDR3 spans 16 residues. Germline CDR1 MNHEY, CDR2 SVGAGI. The germline V and J ends were trimmed by 1 base and 5 bases, with 16 bases remaining between them. This chain's CDR3 is CASSYWGTGPQDTQYF. CDR3 bases: TGTGCCAGCAGTTACTGGGGAACAGGGCCCCAAGATACGCAGTATTTT.

J is TRBJ1-3 and V is TRBV9; TRBD1 might be the D (5 bases). The CDR3 is made up of 15 amino acids. Trimming cost V 0 bases and J 4 bases, with 11 bases left between them. CDR1 and CDR2 from the germline V gene are SGDLS and YYNGEE. The CDR3 DNA follows: TGTGCCAGCAGCGTAGGGCAGGGTGGGGGAAACACCATATATTTT. Amino acid sequence: CASSVGQGGGNTIYF. The full variable domain, its missing parts supplied by reference TRBV9 and TRBJ1-3, is DSGVTQTPKHLITATGQRVTLRCSPRSGDLSVYWYQQSLDQGLQFLIQYYNGEERAKGNILERFSAQQFPDLHSELNLSSLELGDSALYFCASSVGQGGGNTIYFGEGSWLTVV.

The V call is TRBV18, the J call TRBJ1-2, with 9 bases that match TRBD1. The V and J ends lost 2 bases and 2 bases, in that order; junction bases with no gene match: 3. The CDR3 contains 15 residues. Germline CDR1 reads KGHSH; CDR2 reads LQKENI. CDR3 protein: CASSPTGQGNYGYTF. CDR3 coding DNA: TGTGCCAGCTCACCAACGGGACAGGGAAACTATGGCTACACCTTC. The complete variable domain, with remaining parts taken from reference TRBV18 and TRBJ1-2, reads NAGVMQNPRHLVRRRGQEARLRCSPMKGHSHVYWYRQLPEEGLKFMVYLQKENIIDESGMPKERFSAEFPKEGPSILRIQQVVRGDSAAYFCASSPTGQGNYGYTFGSGTRLTVV.

V usage is TRBV7-9 and J usage is TRBJ1-1; D call uncertain. The germline V and J ends were trimmed by 1 base and 1 base, with 7 bases remaining between them. The CDR3 runs 14 residues. CDR1 is SEHNR, CDR2 FQNEAQ, per germline (reference sequence). CDR3 nucleotide sequence: TGTGCCAGCAGCTTAGACAGCAGGAACACTGAAGCTTTCTTT. It is translated as CASSLDSRNTEAFF.

The chain combines TRBV2 with TRBJ2-3, with no clear D. CDR1 is SNHLY and CDR2 is FYNNEI in the germline V gene. The V and J ends lost 2 bases and 6 bases respectively, with 6 bases between them. CDR3 length: 12 amino acids. The chain's CDR3 is CASSEIRDTQYF. The CDR3 region has the DNA TGTGCCAGCAGTGAAATTCGGGATACGCAGTATTTT.

The chain is built from TRBV4-1 and TRBJ2-3, with 8 positions matching TRBD2. CDR1 is MGHRA, CDR2 YSYEKL, per germline. There are 14 residues in the CDR3. Trimming removed 4 bases from V and 2 bases from J; junction bases left unmatched: 2. CDR3 nucleotide sequence: TGCGCCAGCAGCCTTAGCGGGATCACAGATACGCAGTATTTT. This gives the protein CASSLSGITDTQYF.

The chain recombines TRBV4-1 with TRBJ2-7; D may be TRBD2 (7 bases). V lost 4 bases to trimming and J lost 7 bases, with 26 bases between them. CDR1 is MGHRA and CDR2 is YSYEKL in the germline V gene. There are 17 residues in the CDR3. The CDR3 loop is CASSRTEVQGGGGEQYF. DNA of the CDR3: TGCGCCAGCAGCCGAACGGAAGTACAGGGCGGGGGAGGGGAGCAGTACTTC.

As regards this clone: The sample carries other DNA sequences with the same CDR3. This chain uses TRBV27 with TRBJ1-5; D gene unclear. V was shortened by 5 bases and J by 7 bases, with 12 bases between the two germline ends. Germline loops: CDR1 MNHEY, CDR2 SMNVEV (reference sequence). This CDR3 has 13 amino acids. Written as DNA, the CDR3 is TGTGCCAGCAGTCTCACCGGAGGACAGCCCCAGCATTTT. Its protein product is CASSLTGGQPQHF.

CDR3 bases: TGCGCCAGCAGCCAAGATAGCGGGGCCTCCTACAATGAGCAGTTCTTC. Amino acid sequence: CASSQDSGASYNEQFF. The chain recombines TRBV4-1 with TRBJ2-1; 8 bases map to TRBD2. CDR3 length: 16 amino acids. V trimming: 0 bases; J trimming: 0 bases; junction bases outside the gene matches: 1. CDR1 MGHRA and CDR2 YSYEKL come from the germline V gene.